The sequence of this T cell receptor beta chain was determined in a study of OX40 agonist ivuxolimab in advanced cancers. The wider study: Males comprised about 84% of the group, whose mean age was around 62 years (range 23 to 79).

General study points: Blood T cells, both CD4+ and CD8+, expanded clonally by week 6 at 0.1 to 3.0 mg/kg. Near-lowest levels of clonal expansion characterized partial responders at 0.1-3.0 mg/kg.

A remark on this clone: The antigen is undetermined.

Assay: immunoSEQ multiplex PCR; the TCRdb copy retains only in-frame clones and omits some. The sample carries roughly 42,000 clones, about 89% recorded once. CDR3 length: 12 residues. V lost 3 bases and J 15 bases, leaving 14 bases between the germline ends. CDR1 and CDR2 (germline): LNHDA, SQIVND (reference sequence). This TCR derives from an adult with an advanced solid tumor such as melanoma, head and neck, liver or kidney cancer. Sample: CD4+ or CD8+ T cells sorted from blood, taken in a trial of the OX40 agonist ivuxolimab. The chain links TRBV19 to TRBJ1-4; D unresolved. For the CDR3, the DNA is TGTGCCAGTAGTATGGAGTCAGGAACGGTGTTTTTT. Protein sequence: CASSMESGTVFF.